Listed below are T cell receptor beta chains from one sample, sequenced in a study of T cell responses to AZD1222 COVID-19 vaccine. The assay was immunoSEQ multiplex PCR, and TCRdb's table has in-frame clones only and misses some. The table includes under 150,000 clones, more than 85% detected once. Sequenced here: peripheral blood, sampled on day 0 of AZD1222 vaccination. These receptors came from an adult in good health. CDR3s include the opening cysteine and the closing phenylalanine or tryptophan. The order of the fields is CDR3 length, J gene, V gene, CDR3 protein.

>14|TRBJ2-7|TRBV27
CASSLRGGSYEQYF
>13|TRBJ2-7|TRBV11-2
CASSLSSKYEQYF
>14|TRBJ1-1|TRBV5-1
CASSVGQPNTEAFF
>14|TRBJ2-5|TRBV10-3
CAISGQGAMETQYF
>16|TRBJ2-6|TRBV6-1
CASSEGGGPGANVLTF
>19|TRBJ2-1|TRBV14
CASSQAYSQTGEFYNEQFF
>14|TRBJ2-5|TRBV3-1/TRBV3-2
CASSQQAGVETQYF
>14|TRBJ2-3|TRBV7-2
CASSLGTVTDTQYF
>16|TRBJ1-1|TRBV9
CASSGVTGTGNTEAFF
>15|TRBJ2-3|TRBV11-2
CASSPGLSEADTQYF
>17|TRBJ2-1|TRBV25-1
CASSASDTPSSYNEQFF
>17|TRBJ2-1|TRBV3-1/TRBV3-2
CASSDMIPIHSDNEQFF
>13|TRBJ2-5|TRBV9
CASSPPDSETQYF
>16|TRBJ1-3|TRBV14
CASSARQGIAGNTIYF
>13|TRBJ1-2|TRBV7-8
CASSGRWQDGYTF
>13|TRBJ1-5|TRBV29-1
CSVVASSNQPQHF
>15|TRBJ2-7|TRBV9
CASSAGGQGSYEQYF
>13|TRBJ1-1|TRBV19
CASRWGDYTEAFF
>14|TRBJ1-5|TRBV27
CASSAVYSNQPQHF
>16|TRBJ2-7|TRBV4-3
CASSPGLAGAGYEQYF
>15|TRBJ2-1|TRBV6-4
CASSDSAGSYNEQFF
>14|TRBJ1-2|TRBV2
CASMRGTEYFGYTF
>13|TRBJ1-2|TRBV3-1/TRBV3-2
CASRHSGFYGYTF
>15|TRBJ2-1|TRBV7-2
CASSLAIRGGDEQFF
>15|TRBJ1-3|TRBV5-6
CASSPTGSSGNTIYF
>13|TRBJ2-7|TRBV7-7
CASSPLDIYEQYF
>13|TRBJ1-5|TRBV7-8
CASSQDGNQPQHF
>13|TRBJ1-2|TRBV2
CASRGGANYGYTF
>16|TRBJ2-3|TRBV2
CASIPWGSGSENTQYF
>15|TRBJ2-1|TRBV9
CASSVDGDSVNEQFF
>17|TRBJ2-7|TRBV18
CASSPPKVGRGFYEQYF
>12|TRBJ2-7|TRBV5-6
CASSLWGREQYF
>13|TRBJ1-6|TRBV2
CASIRDRAEPLHF
>15|TRBJ2-2|TRBV19
CASSPGIVGTGELFF
>15|TRBJ2-1|TRBV5-4
CASTVTSGTYNEQFF
>14|TRBJ1-2|TRBV24-1
CATSTGDYNYGYTF
>13|TRBJ2-3|TRBV5-5
CASSWGRTDTQYF
>12|TRBJ1-1|TRBV2
CASKTGGNEAFF
>13|TRBJ2-7|TRBV5-8
CASSFQGALEQYF
>14|TRBJ1-2|TRBV6-5
CASQDRGQDYGYTF
>21|TRBJ2-2|TRBV4-1
CASSQQPQLAEGPANTGELFF
>14|TRBJ1-2|TRBV6-5
CASSNIQGGVGYTF
>13|TRBJ1-2|TRBV7-9
CASSLGLLYGYTF
>13|TRBJ1-1|TRBV6-5
CASRYRGYTEAFF
>14|TRBJ2-2|TRBV9
CASNSGREAGELFF